Presented here are 16 T cell receptor beta chains from one specimen sequenced in a study of cytomegalovirus exposure and HLA in healthy donors. The PCR ran on 60 Vbeta and 13 Jbeta primers. Data came from immunoSEQ multiplex PCR; TCRdb stores just in-frame clones and leaves some out. The sample consists of nearly 200,000 clones, 82% of them appearing once. What was sequenced was PBMCs. These receptors all come from a boy younger than 10 in good health and CMV-seronegative.

This clone was found a few times. The V gene is TRBV4-3, the J gene TRBJ1-2, with a tentative D call TRBD1 (5 bases). This CDR3 is 17 amino acids long. V shed 2 bases and J shed 2 bases, with 18 bases lying between them. Germline V gives CDR1 LGHNA, CDR2 YSLEER. This chain's CDR3 is CASSQSHPTDQNYGYTF. The CDR3 DNA is TGCGCCAGCAGCCAATCCCACCCGACAGACCAAAACTATGGCTACACCTTC.

The chain employs TRBV5-6 and TRBJ2-7, with a tentative D call TRBD2 (5 bases). The germline V and J ends were trimmed by 2 bases and 6 bases, with 9 bases remaining between them. The CDR3 runs to 12 residues. Looked up from germline, CDR1 is SGHDT and CDR2 is YYEEEE. CDR3 loop: CASSFNAGEQYF. In DNA form, the CDR3 reads TGTGCCAGCAGCTTTAACGCGGGCGAGCAGTACTTC.

The J gene is TRBJ1-3, the V gene TRBV6-6, with D possibly being TRBD1 (6 bases). V dropped 5 bases and J dropped 0 bases, with 11 bases sitting between them. Germline V lookup: CDR1 MNHNY, CDR2 SVGAGI (reference sequence). The CDR3 is made up of 15 amino acids. The CDR3 sequence is CASSARGSSGNTIYF. The DNA of the CDR3 is TGTGCCAGCAGTGCCAGGGGTTCCTCTGGAAACACCATATATTTT.

The V call is TRBV13, the J call TRBJ1-1, with unresolved D. CDR1 is PRHDT and CDR2 is FYEKMQ in the germline V gene (reference sequence). Trimming took 2 bases from V and 7 from J, leaving 11 bases between them. The CDR3 length is 13 residues. CDR3 protein: CASSLKSGFEAFF. The CDR3 DNA reads TGTGCCAGCAGCTTAAAGTCGGGTTTTGAAGCTTTCTTT.

The chain combines TRBV28 with TRBJ2-2; tentative D call: TRBD2 (7 bases). Germline-derived CDR1 and CDR2 are MDHEN and SYDVKM. This CDR3 is 16 amino acids long. The V gene lost 7 bases and the J gene lost 5 bases, with 20 bases spanning the gap. The DNA of the CDR3 is TGTGCCAGCACCTCTTGGGGGGGGCCAGGAACCGGGGAGCTGTTTTTT. Residues: CASTSWGGPGTGELFF.

This clone was picked up one time. The chain joins TRBV6-4 to TRBJ2-7; D remains ambiguous. Per germline, CDR1 MRHNA and CDR2 SNTAGT. V was cut by 10 bases and J by 5 bases, with 15 bases left in between. This CDR3 region has 12 residues. The CDR3 loop is CATRSEVHEQYF. CDR3 bases: TGTGCCACCAGGTCAGAGGTGCACGAGCAGTACTTC.

The chain carries TRBV4-1 and TRBJ2-3, with 9 bases fitting TRBD2. V lost 6 bases and J lost 0; bases outside the gene matches: 7. The CDR3 is 16 residues long. Germline CDR1 reads MGHRA; CDR2 reads YSYEKL. This chain's CDR3 is CASRRAGGLSTDTQYF. The CDR3 bases are TGCGCCAGCAGGAGGGCGGGGGGGTTGAGCACAGATACGCAGTATTTT.

This chain joins TRBV7-3 and TRBJ2-3, with 9 bases lining up with TRBD2. The V gene's germline CDR1 is SGHTA and CDR2 FQGTGA. J was trimmed by 6 bases and V by 2 bases; bases with no gene match: 9. This CDR3 region has 16 residues. DNA of the CDR3: TGTGCCAGCAGCTTAGTACGCGGGGGGGCCACGGATACGCAGTATTTT. This encodes CASSLVRGGATDTQYF.

The genes are TRBV10-3 and TRBJ2-3, with 8 bases lining up with TRBD2. The CDR3 has 17 residues. V lost 3 bases and J lost 0; bases outside the gene matches: 8. Germline CDR1 ENHRY, CDR2 SYGVKD. Here the CDR3 DNA reads TGTGCCATCAGTGACCAGCGGGGGCCAACTAGCACAGATACGCAGTATTTT. Residues: CAISDQRGPTSTDTQYF.

V and J are TRBV5-5 and TRBJ1-2; no reliable D call. CDR3 length: 14 residues. V lost 0 bases and J 4 bases, leaving 10 bases between the germline ends. The germline gives CDR1 SGHKS, CDR2 YYEKEE (reference sequence). This CDR3 reads CASSLGAARYGYTF. CDR3 DNA: TGTGCCAGCAGCTTGGGGGCAGCTCGCTATGGCTACACCTTC.

Written as DNA, the CDR3 is TGTGCCAGCAGCTCCAGTCAAAGGCAGGGCTCCTACAATGAGCAGTTCTTC. It yields the protein CASSSSQRQGSYNEQFF. The chain couples TRBV9 to TRBJ2-1, with a possible D match to TRBD1 (5 bases). The CDR3 contains 17 residues. V lost 4 bases and J lost 0, with 17 bases in between. Germline lookup yields CDR1 SGDLS and CDR2 YYNGEE.

This clone was detected a few times. A junction end diverges from the germline sequence, so it may reflect a read error. DNA of the CDR3: TGTGCCACCAGCAGAGAGGTCGGGGCGGGGGAGGACTTC. The encoded protein is CATSREVGAGEDF. The J gene is TRBJ2-5, the V gene TRBV15; 7 bases are a match to TRBD2. The CDR3 is 13 amino acids. Per the germline V gene, CDR1 is LNHNV and CDR2 is YYDKDF (reference sequence).

This chain links TRBV6-6 with TRBJ1-2; 7 bases are a match to TRBD1. Unmatched junction bases numbered 8, after V lost 6 bases and J lost 7 bases. The CDR3 consists of 13 residues. Germline assignment: CDR1 MNHNY and CDR2 SVGAGI (reference sequence). CDR3 protein: CASRTPGGRGYTF. For the CDR3, the DNA is TGTGCCAGCAGAACCCCAGGGGGACGTGGCTACACCTTC.

The chain uses TRBV7-2 and TRBJ1-4, with 7 bases aligning to TRBD1. Unmatched junction bases numbered 1, after V lost 4 bases and J lost 11 bases. Germline V gene data show CDR1 as SGHTA and CDR2 as FQGNSA. The CDR3 loop spans 11 amino acids. CDR3 sequence: CASSSQGKLFF. The CDR3 DNA is TGTGCCAGCAGCTCACAGGGGAAACTGTTTTTT.

The V call is TRBV6-1, the J call TRBJ2-5; 9 positions match TRBD1. The DNA end favors TRBJ2-7, so the J call may be wrong. CDR1 is MNHNS and CDR2 is SASEGT in the germline V gene. This CDR3 has 15 amino acids. The CDR3 coding sequence is TGTGCCAGCAGTGATTCCGGGACAGGGATATACGAGCAGTACTTC. Residues: CASSDSGTGIYEQYF.

This clone appeared a single time. The chain couples TRBV21-1 to TRBJ2-2; no check of the table's D call, TRBD1, against the DNA was made. TRBV21-1 is given as a pseudogene. The CDR3 is 17 residues long. CDR3 loop: CASSNERGSPNTGELFF. CDR3 sequence (DNA): TGTGCCAGCAGCAACGAAAGGGGGTCCCCGAACACCGGGGAGCTGTTTTTT.